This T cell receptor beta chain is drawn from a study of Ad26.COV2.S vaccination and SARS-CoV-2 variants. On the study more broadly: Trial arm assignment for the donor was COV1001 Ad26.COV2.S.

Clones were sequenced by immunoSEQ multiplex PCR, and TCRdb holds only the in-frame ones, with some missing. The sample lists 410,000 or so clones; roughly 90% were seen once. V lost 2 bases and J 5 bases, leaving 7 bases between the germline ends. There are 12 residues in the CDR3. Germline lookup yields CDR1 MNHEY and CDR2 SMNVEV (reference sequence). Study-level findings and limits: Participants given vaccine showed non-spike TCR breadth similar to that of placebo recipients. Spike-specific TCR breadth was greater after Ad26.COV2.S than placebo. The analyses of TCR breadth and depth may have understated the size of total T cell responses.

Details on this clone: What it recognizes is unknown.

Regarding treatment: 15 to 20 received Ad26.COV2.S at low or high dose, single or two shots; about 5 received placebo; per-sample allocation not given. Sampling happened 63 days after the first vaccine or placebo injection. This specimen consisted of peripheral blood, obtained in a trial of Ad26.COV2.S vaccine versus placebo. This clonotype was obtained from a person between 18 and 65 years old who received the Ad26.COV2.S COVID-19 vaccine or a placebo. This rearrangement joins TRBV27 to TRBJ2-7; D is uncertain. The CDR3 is CASSLERNEQYF. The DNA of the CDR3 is TGTGCCAGCAGTTTAGAAAGAAACGAGCAGTACTTC.